This TCR beta chain was captured by sequencing in a study of high-grade serous ovarian cancer treatment subgroups. Study results and limitations: CDR1 and CDR2 were left unanalyzed; analyses focused on CDR3.

Clones were read by immunoSEQ multiplex PCR, and TCRdb kept only the in-frame ones, dropping some. This sample has roughly 5,300 clones; about 77% occur once, and the top ten carry roughly 5.7%. V shed 1 base and J shed 6 bases, with 16 bases lying between them. Germline V gene data show CDR1 as SGHTA and CDR2 as FQGNSA. The CDR3 spans 16 residues. Notes on this clone: Its antigen is not known.

The tumor samples were collected prior to definitive surgery or chemotherapy. V gene TRBV7-2 combines with J gene TRBJ1-5; D not certain. The clonotype comes from a human patient with high-grade serous ovarian cancer. The sample taken for sequencing was tumor tissue. The CDR3: CASSLDSRTVRQPQHF. The CDR3 bases are TGTGCCAGCAGCTTAGATAGCAGGACTGTTCGTCAGCCCCAGCATTTT.